This T cell receptor (beta chain) was observed in a study of radiotherapy plus CTLA-4 blockade in lung cancer. About the study: Across the patients, objective responses occurred in less than 20%, and disease control in over 25%.

People whose metastatic non-small-cell lung cancer was chemo-refractory got focal radiation along with CTLA-4 blockade by ipilimumab. This clone appeared once. Its antigen is unidentified. Overall study results and limits: Radiotherapy plus ipilimumab was followed by expansion in blood of tumor-derived TCR clones. Interferon-beta, together with early blood T cell clone dynamics, reportedly best predicted response.

The assay was immunoSEQ multiplex PCR, and TCRdb's table has in-frame clones only and misses some. The table lists tens of thousands of clones, around 90% of them singletons. Germline lookup yields CDR1 SGHAT and CDR2 FQNNGV. V shed 4 bases and J shed 4 bases, with 13 bases lying between them. CDR3 size: 14 residues. Material: peripheral blood, obtained from a patient treated with radiotherapy plus ipilimumab. The gene calls are TRBV11-2 and TRBJ1-1; no definite D call. This TCR was recovered from a human donor with non-small cell lung cancer who had stable disease on radiotherapy plus ipilimumab. In DNA form, the CDR3 reads TGTGCCAGCAGCTCCGACTCCCGACGCACTGAAGCTTTCTTT. This sequence encodes CASSSDSRRTEAFF.